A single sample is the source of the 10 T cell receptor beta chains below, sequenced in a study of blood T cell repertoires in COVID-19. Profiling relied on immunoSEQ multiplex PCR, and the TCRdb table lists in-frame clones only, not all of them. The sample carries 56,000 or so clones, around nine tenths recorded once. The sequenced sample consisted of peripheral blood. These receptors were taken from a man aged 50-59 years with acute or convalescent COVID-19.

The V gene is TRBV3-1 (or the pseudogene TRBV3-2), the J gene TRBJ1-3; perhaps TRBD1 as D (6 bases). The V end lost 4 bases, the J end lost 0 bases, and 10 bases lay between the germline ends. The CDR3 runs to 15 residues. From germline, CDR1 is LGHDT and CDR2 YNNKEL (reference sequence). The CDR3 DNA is TGTGCCAGCAGCCCCGGACAGATCTCTGGAAACACCATATATTTT. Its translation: CASSPGQISGNTIYF.

The CDR3 here is CASSLLAAYNEQFF. The CDR3 DNA is TGCGCCAGCAGTCTACTAGCTGCCTACAATGAGCAGTTCTTC. V gene TRBV10-2 combines with J gene TRBJ2-1; D perhaps matches TRBD2 (6 bases). The CDR3 has 14 residues. Germline CDR1 and CDR2: WSHSY and SAAADI. The V end lost 5 bases, the J end lost 2 bases, and 10 bases lay between the germline ends.

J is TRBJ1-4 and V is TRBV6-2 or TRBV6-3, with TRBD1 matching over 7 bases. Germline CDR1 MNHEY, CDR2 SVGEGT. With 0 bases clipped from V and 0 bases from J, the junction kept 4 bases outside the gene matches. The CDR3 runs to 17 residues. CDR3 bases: TGTGCCAGCAGTTACTCGGGGGACAGCGCAACTAATGAAAAACTGTTTTTT. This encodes CASSYSGDSATNEKLFF.

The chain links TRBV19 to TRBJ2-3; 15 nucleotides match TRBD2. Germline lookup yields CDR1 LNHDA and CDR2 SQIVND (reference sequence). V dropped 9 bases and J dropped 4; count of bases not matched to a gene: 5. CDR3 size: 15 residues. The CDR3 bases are TGTGCCAGCCGGACTAGCGGGGGGGCCGCAGATACGCAGTATTTT. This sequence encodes CASRTSGGAADTQYF. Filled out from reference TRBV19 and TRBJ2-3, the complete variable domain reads DGGITQSPKYLFRKEGQNVTLSCEQNLNHDAMYWYRQDPGQGLRLIYYSQIVNDFQKGDIAEGYSVSREKKESFPLTVTSAQKNPTAFYLCASRTSGGAADTQYFGPGTRLTVL.

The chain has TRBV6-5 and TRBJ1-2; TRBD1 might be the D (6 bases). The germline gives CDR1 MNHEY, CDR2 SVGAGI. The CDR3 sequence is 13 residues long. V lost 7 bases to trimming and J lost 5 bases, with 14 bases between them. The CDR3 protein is CASKTGIPYGYTF. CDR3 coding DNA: TGTGCCAGCAAGACAGGCATACCGTATGGCTACACCTTC.

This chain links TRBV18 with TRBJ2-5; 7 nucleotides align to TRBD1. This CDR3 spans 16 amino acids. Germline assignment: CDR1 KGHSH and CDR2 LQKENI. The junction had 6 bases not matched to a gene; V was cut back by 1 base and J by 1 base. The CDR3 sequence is CASSPRPGTAQETQYF. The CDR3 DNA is TGTGCCAGCTCACCACGCCCCGGGACAGCCCAAGAGACCCAGTACTTC.

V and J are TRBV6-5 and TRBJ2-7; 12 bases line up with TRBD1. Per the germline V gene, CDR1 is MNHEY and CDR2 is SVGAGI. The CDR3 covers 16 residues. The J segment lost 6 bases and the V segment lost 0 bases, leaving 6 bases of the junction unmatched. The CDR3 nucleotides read TGTGCCAGCAGTTACTCTGCCGGGACAGGGGGCGCCGAGCAGTACTTC. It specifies CASSYSAGTGGAEQYF.

CDR3 DNA sequence: TGTGCCAGCAGCTCCCGGAGCTCCTACAATGAGCAGTTCTTC. Translated, it gives CASSSRSSYNEQFF. This chain uses TRBV5-5 with TRBJ2-1; D gene ambiguous. The V end lost 3 bases, the J end lost 0 bases, and 7 bases lay between the germline ends. This CDR3 region has 14 residues. The germline V gene has CDR1 SGHKS and CDR2 YYEKEE (reference sequence).

The CDR3 protein is CASSPTSATSTDTQYF. The CDR3 DNA reads as TGTGCCAGCAGCCCCACTAGCGCGACTAGCACAGATACGCAGTATTTT. This chain connects TRBV9 to TRBJ2-3; the match to TRBD2 covers 7 bases. Looked up from germline, CDR1 is SGDLS and CDR2 is YYNGEE. The CDR3 length is 16 residues. After removal of 4 bases from V and 0 bases from J, the junction contained 8 bases not matched to a gene.

The CDR3 DNA follows: TGCGCCAGCAGCGCCCAGGGGACGTACAATGAGCAGTTCTTC. It encodes CASSAQGTYNEQFF. The V call is TRBV5-1, the J call TRBJ2-1, with a weak D call TRBD1 (6 bases). V lost 4 bases and J 4 bases, leaving 12 bases between the germline ends. CDR3 length: 14 amino acids. Germline V gives CDR1 SGHRS, CDR2 YFSETQ.